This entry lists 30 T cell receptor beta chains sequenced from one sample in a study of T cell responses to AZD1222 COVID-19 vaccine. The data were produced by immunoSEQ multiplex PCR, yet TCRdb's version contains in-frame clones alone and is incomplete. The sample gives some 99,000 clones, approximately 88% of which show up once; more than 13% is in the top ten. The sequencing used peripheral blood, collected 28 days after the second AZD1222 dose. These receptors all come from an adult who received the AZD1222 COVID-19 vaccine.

The CDR3 coding sequence is TGTGCCAGTAGTATAAGTGGACTCTACCTTACCTTC. Its translation: CASSISGLYLTF. V and J are TRBV19 and TRBJ1-2, with D hard to call. The germline gives CDR1 LNHDA, CDR2 SQIVND (reference sequence). The V gene lost 2 bases and the J gene lost 14 bases, with 15 bases spanning the gap. This CDR3 comprises 12 residues.

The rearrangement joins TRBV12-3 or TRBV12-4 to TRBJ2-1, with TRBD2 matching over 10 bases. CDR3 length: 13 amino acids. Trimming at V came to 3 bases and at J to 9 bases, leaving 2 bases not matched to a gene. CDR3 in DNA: TGTGCCAGCAGTTTGCTAGCGGGGGTTGAGCAGTTCTTC. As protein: CASSLLAGVEQFF.

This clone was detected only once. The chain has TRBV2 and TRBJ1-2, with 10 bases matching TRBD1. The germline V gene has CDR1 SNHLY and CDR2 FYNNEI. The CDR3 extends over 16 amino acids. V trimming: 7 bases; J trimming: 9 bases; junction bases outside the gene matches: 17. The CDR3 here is CASIRDRGATFVSYTF. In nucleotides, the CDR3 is TGTGCCAGCATTCGGGACAGGGGTGCAACGTTTGTCAGCTACACCTTC.

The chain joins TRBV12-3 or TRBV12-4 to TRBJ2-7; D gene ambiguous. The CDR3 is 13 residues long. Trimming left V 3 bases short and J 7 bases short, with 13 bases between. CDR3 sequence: CASSFGTSGEQYF. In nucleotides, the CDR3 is TGTGCCAGCAGTTTCGGAACCTCTGGAGAGCAGTACTTC.

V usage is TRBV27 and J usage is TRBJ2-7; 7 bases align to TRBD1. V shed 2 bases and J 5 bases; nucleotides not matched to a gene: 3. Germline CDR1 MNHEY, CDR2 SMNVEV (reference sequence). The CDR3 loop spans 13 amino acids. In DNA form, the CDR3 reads TGTGCCAGCAGTTTAGGGGACAGACACGAGCAGTACTTC. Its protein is CASSLGDRHEQYF.

The CDR3 sequence: CASSRPRVAGGNEQYF. For the CDR3, the DNA is TGTGCCAGCAGCCGCCCAAGGGTAGCGGGAGGTAACGAGCAGTACTTC. This chain joins TRBV3-1 (or the pseudogene TRBV3-2) and TRBJ2-7; 10 bases match TRBD2. CDR3 size: 16 residues. V lost 4 bases and J lost 5; bases outside the gene matches: 11. CDR1 and CDR2 from the germline V gene are LGHDT and YNNKEL (reference sequence).

The CDR3 loop is CASSEGRRNEKLFF. DNA for the CDR3: TGTGCCAGCAGTGAGGGCAGAAGAAATGAAAAACTGTTTTTT. V and J are TRBV2 and TRBJ1-4, with D uncertain. CDR1 is SNHLY, CDR2 FYNNEI, per germline. This CDR3 is built from 14 residues. The V end lost 3 bases, the J end lost 5 bases, and 10 bases lay between the germline ends. The variable domain in full, with the rest retrieved from reference TRBV2 and TRBJ1-4, is EPEVTQTPSHQVTQMGQEVILRCVPISNHLYFYWYRQILGQKVEFLVSFYNNEISEKSEIFDDQFSVERPDGSNFTLKIRSTKLEDSAMYFCASSEGRRNEKLFFGSGTQLSVL.

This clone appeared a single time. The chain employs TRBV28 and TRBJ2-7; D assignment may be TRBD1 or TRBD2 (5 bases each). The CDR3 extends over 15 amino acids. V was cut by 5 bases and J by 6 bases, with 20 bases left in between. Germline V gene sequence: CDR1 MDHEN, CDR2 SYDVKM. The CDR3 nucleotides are TGTGCCAGCAGTCCCCCCGGGGCCCCCCCTCTCGAGCAGTACTTC. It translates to CASSPPGAPPLEQYF.

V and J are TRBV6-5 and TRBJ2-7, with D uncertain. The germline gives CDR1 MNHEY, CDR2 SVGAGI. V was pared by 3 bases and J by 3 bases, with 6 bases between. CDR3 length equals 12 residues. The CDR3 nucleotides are TGTGCCAGCAGTTATCCGGGCTACGAGCAGTACTTC. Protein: CASSYPGYEQYF.

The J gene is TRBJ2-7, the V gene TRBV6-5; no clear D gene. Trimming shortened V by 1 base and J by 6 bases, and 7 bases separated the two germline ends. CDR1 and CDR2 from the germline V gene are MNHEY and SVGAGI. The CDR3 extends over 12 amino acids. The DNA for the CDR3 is TGTGCCAGCAGTTACTTGGGTGGCGAGCAGTACTTC. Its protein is CASSYLGGEQYF.

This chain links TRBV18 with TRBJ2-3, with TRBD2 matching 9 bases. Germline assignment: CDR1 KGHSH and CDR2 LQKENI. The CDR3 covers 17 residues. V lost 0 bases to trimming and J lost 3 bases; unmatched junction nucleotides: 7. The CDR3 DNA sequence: TGTGCCAGCTCACCACCCCGCGGGGGGGGTCGGACAGATACGCAGTATTTT. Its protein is CASSPPRGGGRTDTQYF.

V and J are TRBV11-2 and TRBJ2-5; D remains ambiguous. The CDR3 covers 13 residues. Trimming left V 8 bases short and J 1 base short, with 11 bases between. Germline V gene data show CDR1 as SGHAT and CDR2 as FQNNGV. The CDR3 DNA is TGTGCCAGCGTCAAGACAACCCAAGAGACCCAGTACTTC. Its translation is CASVKTTQETQYF. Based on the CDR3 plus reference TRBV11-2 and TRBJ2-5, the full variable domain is EAGVAQSPRYKIIEKRQSVAFWCNPISGHATLYWYQQILGQGPKLLIQFQNNGVVDDSQLPKDRFSAERLKGVDSTLKIQPAKLEDSAVYLCASVKTTQETQYFGPGTRLLVL.

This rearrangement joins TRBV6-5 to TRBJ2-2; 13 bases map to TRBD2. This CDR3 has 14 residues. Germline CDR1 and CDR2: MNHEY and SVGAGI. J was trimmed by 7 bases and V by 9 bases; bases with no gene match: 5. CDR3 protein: CASMTSGGIGELFF. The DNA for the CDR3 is TGTGCCAGTATGACTAGCGGGGGGATCGGGGAGCTGTTTTTT.

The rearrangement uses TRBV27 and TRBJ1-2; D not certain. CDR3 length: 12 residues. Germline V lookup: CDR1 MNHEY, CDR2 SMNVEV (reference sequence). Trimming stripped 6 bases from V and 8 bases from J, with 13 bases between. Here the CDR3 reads CASSDRVYGYTF. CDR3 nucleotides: TGTGCCAGCAGCGACCGGGTTTACGGCTACACCTTC.

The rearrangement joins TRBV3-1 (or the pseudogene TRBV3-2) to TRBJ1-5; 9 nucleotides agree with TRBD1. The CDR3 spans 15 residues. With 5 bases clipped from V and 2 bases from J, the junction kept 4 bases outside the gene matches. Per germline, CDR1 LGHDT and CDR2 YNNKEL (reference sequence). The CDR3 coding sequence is TGTGCCAGCAGCTCTAGGACAGGGGGCAATCAGCCCCAGCATTTT. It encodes CASSSRTGGNQPQHF.

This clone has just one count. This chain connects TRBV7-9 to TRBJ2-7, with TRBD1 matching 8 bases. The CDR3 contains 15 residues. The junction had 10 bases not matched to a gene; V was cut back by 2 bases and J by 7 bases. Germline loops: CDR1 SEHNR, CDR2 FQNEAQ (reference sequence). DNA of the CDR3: TGTGCCAGCAGCTTAAGTTACCAGGGGGCGCGGGAGCAGTACTTC. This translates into CASSLSYQGAREQYF.

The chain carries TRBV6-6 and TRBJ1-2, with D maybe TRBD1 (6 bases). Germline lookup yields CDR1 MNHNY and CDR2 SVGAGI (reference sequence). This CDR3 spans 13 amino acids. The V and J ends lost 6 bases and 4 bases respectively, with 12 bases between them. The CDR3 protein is CASSPDSTYGYTF. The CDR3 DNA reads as TGTGCCAGCAGCCCGGACAGCACCTATGGCTACACCTTC.

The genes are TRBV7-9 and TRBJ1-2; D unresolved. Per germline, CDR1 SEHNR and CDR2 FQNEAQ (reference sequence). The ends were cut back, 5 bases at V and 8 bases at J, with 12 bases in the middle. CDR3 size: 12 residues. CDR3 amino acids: CASSQETRGYTF. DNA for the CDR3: TGTGCCAGCAGCCAAGAAACACGCGGCTACACCTTC.

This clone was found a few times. The CDR3 reads CASSSSYERSYGYTF. The CDR3 region has the DNA TGCGCCAGCAGCTCCTCATACGAACGATCCTATGGCTACACCTTC. The chain is built from TRBV5-1 and TRBJ1-2; unclear D gene. The CDR3 loop spans 15 amino acids. V shed 3 bases and J shed 4 bases, with 16 bases lying between them. Per germline, CDR1 SGHRS and CDR2 YFSETQ.

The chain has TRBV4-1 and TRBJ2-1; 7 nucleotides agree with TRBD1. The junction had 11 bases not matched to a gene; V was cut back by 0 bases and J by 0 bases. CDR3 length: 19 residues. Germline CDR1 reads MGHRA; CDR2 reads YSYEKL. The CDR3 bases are TGCGCCAGCAGCCAAGATAGCCCGGTGGACAGGAGCTCCTACAATGAGCAGTTCTTC. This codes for CASSQDSPVDRSSYNEQFF.

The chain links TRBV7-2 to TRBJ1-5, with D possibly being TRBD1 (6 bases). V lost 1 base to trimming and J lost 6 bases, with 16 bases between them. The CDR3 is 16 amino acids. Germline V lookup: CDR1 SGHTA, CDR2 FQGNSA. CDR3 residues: CASSLGWQGYGQPQHF. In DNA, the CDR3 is TGTGCCAGCAGCTTAGGGTGGCAGGGGTACGGTCAGCCCCAGCATTTT.

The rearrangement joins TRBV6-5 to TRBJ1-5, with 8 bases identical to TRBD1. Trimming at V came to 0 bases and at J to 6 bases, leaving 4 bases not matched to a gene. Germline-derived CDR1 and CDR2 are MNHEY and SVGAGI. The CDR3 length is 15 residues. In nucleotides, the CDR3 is TGTGCCAGCAGTTACTCACGACAGGGGAGTCAGCCCCAGCATTTT. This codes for CASSYSRQGSQPQHF.

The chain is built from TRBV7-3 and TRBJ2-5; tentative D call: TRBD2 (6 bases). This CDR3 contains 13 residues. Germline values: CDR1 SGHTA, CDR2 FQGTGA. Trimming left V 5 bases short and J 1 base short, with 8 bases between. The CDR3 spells CASSGGAQETQYF. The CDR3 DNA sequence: TGTGCCAGCAGCGGAGGGGCCCAAGAGACCCAGTACTTC.

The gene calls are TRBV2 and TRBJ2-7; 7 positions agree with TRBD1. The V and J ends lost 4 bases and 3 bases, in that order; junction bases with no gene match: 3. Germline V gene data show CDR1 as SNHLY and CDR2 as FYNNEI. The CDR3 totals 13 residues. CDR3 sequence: CASSGGQSYEQYF. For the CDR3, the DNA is TGTGCCAGCAGTGGGGGACAGAGCTACGAGCAGTACTTC.

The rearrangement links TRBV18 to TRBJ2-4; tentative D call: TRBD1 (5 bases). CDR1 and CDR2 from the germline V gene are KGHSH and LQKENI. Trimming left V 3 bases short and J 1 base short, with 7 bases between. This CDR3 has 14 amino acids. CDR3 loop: CASSPSGAKNIQYF. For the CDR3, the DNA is TGTGCCAGCTCACCGTCAGGGGCCAAAAACATTCAGTACTTC.

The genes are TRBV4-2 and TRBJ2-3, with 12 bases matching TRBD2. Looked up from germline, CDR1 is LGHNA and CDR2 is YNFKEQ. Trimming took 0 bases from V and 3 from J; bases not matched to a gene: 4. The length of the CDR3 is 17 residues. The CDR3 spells CASSQDLAGGRTDTQYF. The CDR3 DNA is TGTGCCAGCAGCCAAGACCTAGCGGGGGGGCGGACAGATACGCAGTATTTT.

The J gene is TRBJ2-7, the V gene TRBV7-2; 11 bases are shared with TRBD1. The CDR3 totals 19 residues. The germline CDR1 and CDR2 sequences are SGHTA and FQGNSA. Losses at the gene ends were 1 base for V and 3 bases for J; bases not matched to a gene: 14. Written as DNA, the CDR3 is TGTGCCAGCAGCTTAGTTGGGACAGGGGGTGTAGATCACTACTACGAGCAGTACTTC. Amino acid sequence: CASSLVGTGGVDHYYEQYF.

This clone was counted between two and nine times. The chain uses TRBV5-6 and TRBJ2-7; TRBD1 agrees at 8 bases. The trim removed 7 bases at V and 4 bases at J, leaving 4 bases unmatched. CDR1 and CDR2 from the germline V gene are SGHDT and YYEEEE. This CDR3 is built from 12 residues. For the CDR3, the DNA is TGTGCCAGCCGGGACAGGCATTACGAGCAGTACTTC. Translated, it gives CASRDRHYEQYF.

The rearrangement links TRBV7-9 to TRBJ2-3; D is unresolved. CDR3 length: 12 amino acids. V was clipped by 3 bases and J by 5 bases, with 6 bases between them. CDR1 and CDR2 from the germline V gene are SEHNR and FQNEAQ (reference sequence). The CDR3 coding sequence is TGTGCCAGCAGCTTTAAACGAGATACGCAGTATTTT. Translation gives CASSFKRDTQYF.

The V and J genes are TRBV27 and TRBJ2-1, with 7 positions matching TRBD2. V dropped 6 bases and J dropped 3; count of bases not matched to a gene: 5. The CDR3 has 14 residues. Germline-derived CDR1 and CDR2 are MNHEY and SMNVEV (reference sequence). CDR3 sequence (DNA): TGTGCCAGCAGGAGGGCGGGGGACTACAATGAGCAGTTCTTC. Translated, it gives CASRRAGDYNEQFF.